The subject of this entry is one T cell receptor beta chain. 60 Vbeta and 13 Jbeta primers were used in PCR. The protocol was immunoSEQ multiplex PCR, while the TCRdb copy is restricted to in-frame clones and leaves out a portion. The repertoire includes some 110,000 clones, less than 80% of them detected once, and around 10% sits in the top ten. CDR3 size: 11 residues. Germline V gene sequence: CDR1 MNHEY, CDR2 SVGAGI. V was cut by 4 bases and J by 7 bases, with 8 bases left in between. These data are taken from a study of cytomegalovirus exposure and HLA in healthy donors. The V call is TRBV6-5, the J call TRBJ2-7; D is possibly TRBD2 (5 bases). The sequencing sample was made of PBMCs. The sequence derives from a woman in her fifties or sixties in good health and CMV-seropositive. For the CDR3, the DNA is TGTGCCAGCAGTTCGCCGGGGGAGCAGTACTTC. As protein: CASSSPGEQYF.